These T cell receptor beta chains were read from a single sample in a study of blood T cells in healthy people across ages. TCRdb redid the calling of the 5' RACE reads with MiXCR, one entry per CDR3 protein. Among 1,500,000 or so distinct CDR3 sequences, 42% were seen once, and the ten largest hold more than 4%. The sequenced material came from blood. The source is a woman under 30 in good health. CDR3s include the opening cysteine and the closing phenylalanine or tryptophan. A D gene is named only where the DNA matches it firmly. Expanded clones are given a class, and other clones once, few, many or no size at all.

>TRBJ2-5|14|TRBV5-1|.|.
CASSFFAGEETQYF
TGCGCCAGCAGCTTCTTTGCAGGGGAAGAGACCCAGTACTTC
>TRBJ1-2|16|TRBV3-1|few|.
CASSQDKWQGLGGYTF
TGTGCCAGCAGCCAAGATAAATGGCAGGGGCTTGGGGGCTACACCTTC
>TRBJ2-7|13|TRBV20-1|.|TRBD1
CSAFRDRSYEQYF
TGCAGTGCATTCCGGGACAGATCCTACGAGCAGTACTTC
>TRBJ2-7|14|TRBV5-6|few|.
CASTKGGSYNEQYF
TGTGCCAGCACCAAGGGGGGATCCTACAATGAGCAGTACTTC
>TRBJ1-6|15|TRBV11-2|.|.
CASSLEVSYNSPLHF
TGTGCCAGCAGCTTAGAGGTTTCCTATAATTCACCCCTCCACTTT
>TRBJ2-5|17|TRBV7-8|few|TRBD2
CASSYLTSGRFQETQYF
TGTGCCAGCAGCTATCTGACTAGCGGGAGGTTCCAAGAGACCCAGTACTTC
>TRBJ2-4|14|TRBV10-3|.|.
CATSQPGNKNIQYF
TGTGCCACCTCGCAACCAGGGAACAAAAACATTCAGTACTTC
>TRBJ1-2|13|TRBV5-1|.|.
CASSADSQYGYTF
TGCGCCAGCAGTGCGGACAGCCAATATGGCTACACTTTC
>TRBJ2-7|15|TRBV7-9|few|.
CASSLPQGGFYEQYF
TGTGCCAGCAGCTTACCACAGGGGGGGTTCTACGAGCAGTACTTC
>TRBJ2-1|14|TRBV7-2|few|.
CASSLNGGGETQFF
TGTGCCAGCAGCTTAAATGGGGGCGGTGAGACCCAGTTCTTC
>TRBJ2-7|16|TRBV29-1|.|TRBD2
CSGGKGLAGGPYEQYF
TGCAGCGGTGGAAAGGGTCTAGCGGGAGGGCCCTACGAGCAGTACTTC